Below, one TCR beta chain is given with its context. What it binds is not known. This sample is part of a study of T cell responses to AZD1222 COVID-19 vaccine. Regarding the study as a whole: Spike regions recognized by vaccine-associated CD4 TCRs spanned the protein, led by 160-218 and 743-854. Just a handful of AZD1222 recipients were seropositive at baseline. Targeting of unmutated variant regions was reportedly seen in nearly half of spike-specific TCRs. Females made up more of the donors, who were largely white British, and clonal diversity may have come out too low.

The germline CDR1 and CDR2 sequences are MNHEY and SMNVEV (reference sequence). This CDR3 has 16 amino acids. V lost 2 bases and J lost 0, with 11 bases in between. Repertoires were generated with immunoSEQ multiplex PCR, while TCRdb's copy carries only in-frame clones and drops some. The table lists around 110,000 clones, about 91% of them singletons. Sequenced material: peripheral blood, taken 28 days after the second AZD1222 dose. J is TRBJ1-3 and V is TRBV27, with D possibly TRBD1 on 6 matching bases. This clonotype was obtained from an adult who received the AZD1222 COVID-19 vaccine. The CDR3 sequence: CASSLRGQSSGNTIYF. The CDR3 region has the DNA TGTGCCAGCAGTTTACGTGGACAGTCCTCTGGAAACACCATATATTTT.